The clone carrying this T cell receptor beta chain appeared many times. The antigen remains unidentified. The data were obtained in a study of identical twins. One entry per CDR3 protein, called by TCRdb with MiXCR from the 5' RACE reads. Of 220,000 or so distinct CDR3 sequences in the sample, about 7% were seen once. Trimming shortened V by 2 bases and J by 1 base, and 13 bases separated the two germline ends. CDR1 and CDR2 (germline): SGHRS, YFSETQ. This CDR3 has 16 residues. General study results and limits: With abundant cord blood beta clonotypes, insertions were fewer; memory repertoires showed no such pattern.

These data also formed part of another study, on yellow fever vaccine responses in identical twins.

Sequencing was done on a sample of memory (CD45RO+) T cells sorted from blood. The sequence came from a woman aged 18-29 years in good health. V gene TRBV5-1 combines with J gene TRBJ2-1; D possibly corresponds to TRBD2 (6 bases). For the CDR3, the DNA is TGCGCCAGCAGCTTATCGGGGGTTCGGTCCTACAATGAGCAGTTCTTC. It encodes CASSLSGVRSYNEQFF.